This T cell receptor beta chain was sequenced for a study of shared clonotypes between healthy human individuals. 200 ng DNA, approximately 30,000 T cell genomes, went into each sorted-subset replicate PCR. The method was immunoSEQ multiplex PCR; TCRdb's version includes in-frame clones alone and lacks a portion of them. The sample shows about 2.2 million clones, just over 90% of them seen only once. On this clone itself: What it binds is not known.

Findings and limits, study-wide: Donor scarcity curtailed the genetic and exposure-history diversity represented herein. Naive CD4 clonotypes were shared across several donors at 4% to 5%.

The naive CD8 population came from CD45RO-negative cells selected for CCR7, without terminally differentiated effector memory CD45RA+ cells. Among the donors, all were Caucasian adults who lived in Nashville, Tennessee. This CDR3 is 13 amino acids long. Per the germline V gene, CDR1 is SGHAT and CDR2 is FQNNGV. V was pared by 5 bases and J by 10 bases, with 15 bases between. This sequence was found in a man younger than 35 in good health. Some clones in this sample may be carry-over from other donors' samples. The sample was naive CD8+ T cells from PBMCs. The chain couples TRBV11-2 to TRBJ2-1, with a possible D match to TRBD1 (6 bases). The CDR3 region is CASSLTGFGEQFF. DNA for the CDR3: TGTGCCAGCAGCCTTACAGGGTTTGGGGAGCAGTTCTTC.